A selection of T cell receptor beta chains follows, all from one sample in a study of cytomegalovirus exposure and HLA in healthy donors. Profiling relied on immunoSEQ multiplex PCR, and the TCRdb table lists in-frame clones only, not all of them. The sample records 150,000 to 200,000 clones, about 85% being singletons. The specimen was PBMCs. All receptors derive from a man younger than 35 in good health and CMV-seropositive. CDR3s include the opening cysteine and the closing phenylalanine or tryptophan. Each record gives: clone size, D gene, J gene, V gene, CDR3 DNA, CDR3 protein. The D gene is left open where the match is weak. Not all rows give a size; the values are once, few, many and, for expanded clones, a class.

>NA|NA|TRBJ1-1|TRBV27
TGTGCCAGCAGTTTTATAGGACAAAGGAACACTGAAGCTTTCTTT
CASSFIGQRNTEAFF
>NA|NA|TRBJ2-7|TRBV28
TGTGCCAGCAGTTCCCCTCAGGGCTACGAGCAGTACTTC
CASSSPQGYEQYF
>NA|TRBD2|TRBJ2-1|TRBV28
TGTGCCAGCAGTCCACGGACTAGCGGGAAGTCTTACAATGAGCAGTTCTTC
CASSPRTSGKSYNEQFF
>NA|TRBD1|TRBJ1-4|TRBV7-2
TGTGCCAGCAGCTTAGACCAGGGGGGTGAAAAACTGTTTTTT
CASSLDQGGEKLFF
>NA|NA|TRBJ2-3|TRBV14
TGTGCCAGCAGCGCTCCAGGGGAGGATACGCAGTATTTT
CASSAPGEDTQYF
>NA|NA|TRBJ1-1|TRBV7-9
TGTGCCAGCAGCTTAGTCTTGAGTGACACTGAAGCTTTCTTT
CASSLVLSDTEAFF
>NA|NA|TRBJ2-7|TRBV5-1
TGCGCCAGCAGCTCCGCGAATGCACAGGGTCCCGAGCAGTACTTC
CASSSANAQGPEQYF
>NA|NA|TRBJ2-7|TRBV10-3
TGTGCCATCTGGGACACCAAATCCTACGAGCAGTACTTC
CAIWDTKSYEQYF
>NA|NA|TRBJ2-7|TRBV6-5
TGTGCCAGCGGTGCTGGGCAGGGGCCCTACGAGCAGTACTTC
CASGAGQGPYEQYF
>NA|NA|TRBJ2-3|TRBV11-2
TGTGCCAGCAGCTTAGAGGGAGCCCGCACAGATACGCAGTATTTT
CASSLEGARTDTQYF
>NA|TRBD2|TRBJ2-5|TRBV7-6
TGTGCCAGCAGACAACTGGCAGGGAGGGGACAAGAGACCCAGTACTTC
CASRQLAGRGQETQYF
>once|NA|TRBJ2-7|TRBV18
TGTGCCAGCTCACCACGGGCAGGCGAGCAGTACTTC
CASSPRAGEQYF
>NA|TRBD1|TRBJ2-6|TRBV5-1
TGCGCCAGCAGCGACCTGACAGGGGATCATGGGGCCAACGTCCTGACTTTC
CASSDLTGDHGANVLTF
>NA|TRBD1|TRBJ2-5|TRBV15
TGTGCCACCAGCCGAGACGGACAGGGGTTAAGTACAATAAGAGAGACCCAGTACTTC
CATSRDGQGLSTIRETQYF
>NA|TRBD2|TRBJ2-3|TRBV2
TGTGCCAGTAAGACTAGCGGGGGAGGCACAGATACGCAGTATTTT
CASKTSGGGTDTQYF
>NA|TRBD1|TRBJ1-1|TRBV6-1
TGTGCCAGCAGTGAATCAGGGGGCACTGAAGCTTTCTTT
CASSESGGTEAFF
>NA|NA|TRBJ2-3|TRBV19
TGTGCCAGTAGTACCCGGGGGATAGATACGCAGTATTTT
CASSTRGIDTQYF
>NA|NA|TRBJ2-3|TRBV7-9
TGTGCCAGCAGCTCCTTTAGTGTAGATACGCAGTATTTT
CASSSFSVDTQYF
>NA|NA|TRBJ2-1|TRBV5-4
TGTGCCAGCAGCCCCCATCCCCCCCAAGACAGGTACAATGAGCAGTTCTTC
CASSPHPPQDRYNEQFF
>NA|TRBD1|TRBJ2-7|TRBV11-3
TGTGCCAGCAGCTTATTGCGTTTTTCCGGGACAGGATCCTACGAGCAGTACTTC
CASSLLRFSGTGSYEQYF
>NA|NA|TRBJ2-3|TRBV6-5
TGTGCCAGCATGGAGGGGTCCACAGATACGCAGTATTTT
CASMEGSTDTQYF
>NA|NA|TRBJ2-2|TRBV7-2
TGTGCCAGCAGCCCTGACACCGGGGAGCTGTTTTTT
CASSPDTGELFF
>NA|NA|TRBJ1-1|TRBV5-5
TGTGCCAGCAGCCCCCATGACACTGAAGCTTTCTTT
CASSPHDTEAFF
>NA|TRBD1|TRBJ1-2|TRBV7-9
TGTGCCAGCAGCTCCGCAGGGGGGATCTATGGCTACACCTTC
CASSSAGGIYGYTF
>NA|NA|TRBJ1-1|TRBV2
TGTGCCAGCCGGACAGTTGATACTGAAGCTTTCTTT
CASRTVDTEAFF
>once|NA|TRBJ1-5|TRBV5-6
TGTGCCAGCAGCGCTGGACAGCGAGATCAGCCCCAGCATTTT
CASSAGQRDQPQHF
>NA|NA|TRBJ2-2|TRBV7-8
TGTGCCAGCAGCTCCCGGACAGGAGGGACCGGGGAGCGGGCCGGGGAGCTGTTTTTT
CASSSRTGGTGERAGELFF
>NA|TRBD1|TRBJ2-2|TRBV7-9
TGTGCCAGCACCGTCACCGGACAGGTGAACACCGGGGAGCTGTTTTTT
CASTVTGQVNTGELFF
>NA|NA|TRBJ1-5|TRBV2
TGTGCCAGCAGTGGGGAAGGACAGCTCAATCAGCCCCAGCATTTT
CASSGEGQLNQPQHF
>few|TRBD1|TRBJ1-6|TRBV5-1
TGCGCCAGCAGCACCGGACAGGGGAATTCACCCCTCCACTTT
CASSTGQGNSPLHF
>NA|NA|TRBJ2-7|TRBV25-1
TGTGCCAGCAGTGCGCGGTTCAGCTCCTACGAGCAGTACTTC
CASSARFSSYEQYF
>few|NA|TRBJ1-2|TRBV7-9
TGTGCCAGCAGTGGGGCAAACTATGGCTACACCTTC
CASSGANYGYTF
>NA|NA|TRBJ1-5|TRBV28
TGTGCCACCGAGTCCCGTAATCAGCCCCAGCATTTT
CATESRNQPQHF
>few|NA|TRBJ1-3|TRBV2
TGTGCCAGCAGTGAATATTCCGGAAACACCATATATTTT
CASSEYSGNTIYF
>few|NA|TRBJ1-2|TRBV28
TGTGCCAGCGGATCGACTCTCTATGGCTACACCTTC
CASGSTLYGYTF
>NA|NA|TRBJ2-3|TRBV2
TGTGCCAGCAGTGACACTAGCAGTAACTTGAGGGACACAGATACGCAGTATTTT
CASSDTSSNLRDTDTQYF
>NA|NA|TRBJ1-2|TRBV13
TGTGCCAGCAGCTCCCGTATATGGGGCGAAGGCTACACCTTC
CASSSRIWGEGYTF
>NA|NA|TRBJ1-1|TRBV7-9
TGTGCCAGCAGCGCTCCAGGGGACACTGAAGCTTTCTTT
CASSAPGDTEAFF
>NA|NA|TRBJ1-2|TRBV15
TGTGCCACCAGAGTCCCGGGGGTCCATGGCTACACCTTC
CATRVPGVHGYTF
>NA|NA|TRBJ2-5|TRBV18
TGTGCCAGCTCAGACCACGGAGCAGAGACCCAGTACTTC
CASSDHGAETQYF
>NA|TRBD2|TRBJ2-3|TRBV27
TGTGCCAGCGGCCCCGGGGGGAGCACAGATACGCAGTATTTT
CASGPGGSTDTQYF
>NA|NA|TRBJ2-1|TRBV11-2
TGTGCCAGCAGCTCCGTGGGGGGGGCGAATGAGCAGTTCTTC
CASSSVGGANEQFF
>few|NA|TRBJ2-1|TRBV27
TGTGCCAGCAGTCCAGGGATCACTGACAATGAGCAGTTCTTC
CASSPGITDNEQFF
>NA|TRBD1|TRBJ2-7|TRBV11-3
TGTGCCAGCAGCGTGGGACAGGGGGACTACGAGCAGTACTTC
CASSVGQGDYEQYF
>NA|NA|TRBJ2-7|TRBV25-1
TGTGCCAGCAGTGCCGATGACAGCTACGAGCAGTACTTC
CASSADDSYEQYF
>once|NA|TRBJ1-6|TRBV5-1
TGCGCCAGCAATCCGGATGGACTCACCTCCTATAATTCACCCCTCCACTTT
CASNPDGLTSYNSPLHF
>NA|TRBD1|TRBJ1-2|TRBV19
TGTGCCAGTAGTCCGGGACAGGGCCTAGACCCTTATGGCTACACCTTC
CASSPGQGLDPYGYTF
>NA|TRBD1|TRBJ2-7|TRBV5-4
TGTGCCAGCAGCTATCTCGGACAGGAAGACGAGCAGTACTTC
CASSYLGQEDEQYF